This TCR beta chain was recovered during a study of monozygotic twins with inflammatory bowel disease (dated by TCRdb to between 2017 and 2020). About the investigation overall: A total of roughly 28 monozygotic twin pairs were included in the full study, comprising nine German pairs (four IBD-concordant, five IBD-discordant) and 19 IBD-discordant Danish pairs. The search for disease-associated traits relied mainly on comparing IBD patients with their genetically identical healthy co-twins within discordant pairs. Each individual had, on average, about 151 000 unique TCRalpha sequences and 181 000 unique TCRbeta sequences available for analysis.

The library was generated by 5' RACE. Preparation of each TCR library used approximately 3,200 ng of total RNA. For each sample, cDNA was synthesized in eight separate reactions using SMARTScribe reverse transcriptase. During cDNA synthesis, template switching introduced unique molecular identifiers that contained a 6-nucleotide sample barcode. TCRalpha and TCRbeta cDNA was amplified by two nested PCRs of around 16 and 10 cycles, with bead purification after each PCR. Before amplification, the cDNA was treated with uracil DNA-glycosylase and purified using the QIAquick PCR purification kit. The second PCR added Illumina TruSeq-compatible adapters along with sample-specific barcodes. Library quality and concentration were assessed using TapeStation and Qubit, and about 5 ng of each library was pooled. Sequencing of pooled libraries was carried out on an Illumina HiSeq2500 single-index Rapid Run using 2 x 100 bp reads and custom sequencing primers. Per the original workflow: MiGEC version 1.2.6 was used for UMI-based consensus assembly, which corrected PCR and sequencing errors. V(D)J alignment, clonotype assembly and CDR3 extraction were performed with MiXCR version 2.1.1. Gene usage, clonotype sharing and MAIT/NKT TCR abundance were normalised by analysing the top 1000, 10 000 and 20 000 clonotypes per sample. After downsampling to 27 000 UMIs, diversity was calculated as the inverse Simpson index using the vegan R package. Paired Mann-Whitney U tests were applied to discordant twin pairs, and Benjamini-Hochberg correction was used for multiple testing. TCRdb reprocessed the reads, and each CDR3 protein sequence is entered once, without DNA. TCRdb's processing, not the authors', yielded these V and J calls. The table held for this sample gives roughly 150,000 distinct CDR3 sequences. The top ten clonotypes cover 2% to 2.5% of the sample.

From each donor, a 2.5 ml peripheral blood sample was drawn into PAXgene tubes and stored at -80 degrees C. Without any T cell sorting, total RNA was extracted from whole blood using the PAXgene blood miRNA kit on an automated QIAcube. Deep TCRalpha and TCRbeta repertoire profiling with unique molecular barcoding was performed on peripheral blood of monozygotic twin pairs concordant or discordant for inflammatory bowel disease. Smoking habits were recorded for all twin pairs, with individuals classified as current, former or never smokers. Broad study findings and their caveats: Distinction between different T cell subtypes could not be achieved in the analysis. No single strong signal or clonotype linked to IBD turned up in the results, so the idea that one exists was not supported. Because patients were on differing immunosuppressive treatments, the repertoires may have picked up extra background noise and inter-individual variability. IBD patients shared fewer clonotypes with other individuals than healthy twins did, most markedly in patients showing signs of disease activity. Concordant and discordant twins showed no difference in repertoire similarity, possibly because of limited statistical power. IBD patients had lower TCRbeta repertoire diversity, measured by the inverse Simpson index, than their healthy co-twins.

As encoded in the germline V gene, CDR1 is SGHRS while CDR2 is YFSETQ. There are 15 amino acids in the CDR3, from cysteine to phenylalanine inclusive. No DNA sequence is on record. A word on this clonotype: This clone's antigen is unknown.

The rearranged chain carries TRBV5-1 and TRBJ2-7; TCRdb's D call of TRBD1 is untestable without DNA. What was sequenced was blood. The source is a human donor with ulcerative colitis or Crohn's disease, or a healthy co-twin of an affected twin (not recorded which). The CDR3 region: CASNHRDRLSYEQYF.